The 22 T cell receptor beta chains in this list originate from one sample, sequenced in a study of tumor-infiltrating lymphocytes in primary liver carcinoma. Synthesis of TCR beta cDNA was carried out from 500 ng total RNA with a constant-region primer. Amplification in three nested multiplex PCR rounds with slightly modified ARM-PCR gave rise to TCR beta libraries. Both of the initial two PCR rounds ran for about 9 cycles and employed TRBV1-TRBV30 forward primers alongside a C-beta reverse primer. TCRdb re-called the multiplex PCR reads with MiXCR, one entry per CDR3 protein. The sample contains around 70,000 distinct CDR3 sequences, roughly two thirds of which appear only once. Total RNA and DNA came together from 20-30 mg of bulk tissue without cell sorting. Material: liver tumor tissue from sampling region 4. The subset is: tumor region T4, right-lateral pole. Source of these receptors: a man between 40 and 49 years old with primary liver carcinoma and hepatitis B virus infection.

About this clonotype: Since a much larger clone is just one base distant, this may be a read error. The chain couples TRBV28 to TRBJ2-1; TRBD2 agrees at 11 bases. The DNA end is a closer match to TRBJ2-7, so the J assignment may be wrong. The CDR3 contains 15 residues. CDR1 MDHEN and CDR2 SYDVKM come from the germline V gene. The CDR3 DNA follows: TGTGCCAGCAGTTCCCGCCTAGCGGGAGGCAATGAGCAGTACTTC. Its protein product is CASSSRLAGGNEQYF.

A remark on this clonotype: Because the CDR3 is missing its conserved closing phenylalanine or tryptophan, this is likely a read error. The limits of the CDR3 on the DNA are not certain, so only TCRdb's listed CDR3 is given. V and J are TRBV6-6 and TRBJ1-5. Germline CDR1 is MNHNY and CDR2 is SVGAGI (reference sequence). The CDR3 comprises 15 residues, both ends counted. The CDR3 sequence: CASSYSDGLNQPKHL.

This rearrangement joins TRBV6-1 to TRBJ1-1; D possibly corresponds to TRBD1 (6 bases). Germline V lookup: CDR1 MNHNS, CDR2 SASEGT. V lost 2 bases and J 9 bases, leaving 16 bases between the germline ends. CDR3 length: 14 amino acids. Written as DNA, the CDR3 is TGTGCCAGCAGTGAATTGAGCAGGGGAGCTAAAGCTTTCTTT. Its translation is CASSELSRGAKAFF.

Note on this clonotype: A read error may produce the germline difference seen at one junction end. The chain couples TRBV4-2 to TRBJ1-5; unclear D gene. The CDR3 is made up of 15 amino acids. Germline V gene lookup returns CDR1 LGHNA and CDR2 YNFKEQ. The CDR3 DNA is TGTACCAGCAGCCACAACAGTGATAGCAATCAGTCCCAGCATTTT. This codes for CTSSHNSDSNQSQHF.

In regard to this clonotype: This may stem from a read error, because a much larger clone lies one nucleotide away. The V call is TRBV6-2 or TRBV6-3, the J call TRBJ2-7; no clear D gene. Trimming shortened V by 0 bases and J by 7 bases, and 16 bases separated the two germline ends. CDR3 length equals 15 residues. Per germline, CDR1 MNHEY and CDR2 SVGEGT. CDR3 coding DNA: TGTGCCAGCAGTTACTCTCTGGCCTTCTCTGGGGAGCAGTACTTC. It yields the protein CASSYSLAFSGEQYF.

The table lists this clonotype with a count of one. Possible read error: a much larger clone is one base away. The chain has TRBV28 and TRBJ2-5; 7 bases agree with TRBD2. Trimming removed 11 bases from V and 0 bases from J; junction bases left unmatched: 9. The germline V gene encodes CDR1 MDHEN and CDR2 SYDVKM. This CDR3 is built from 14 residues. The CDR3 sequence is CAGKRAGNQETQYF. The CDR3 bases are TGTGCCGGCAAAAGAGCGGGGAACCAAGAGACCCAGTACTTC.

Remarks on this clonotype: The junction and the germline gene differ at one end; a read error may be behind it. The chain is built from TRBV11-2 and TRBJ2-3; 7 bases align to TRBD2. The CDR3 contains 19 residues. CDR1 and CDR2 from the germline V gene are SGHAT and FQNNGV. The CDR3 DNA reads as TGTGTCAGGAGGACTCCTCGAGGCGGGAGACCTACTAGCACAGATACGCGGTATTTT. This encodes CVRRTPRGGRPTSTDTRYF.

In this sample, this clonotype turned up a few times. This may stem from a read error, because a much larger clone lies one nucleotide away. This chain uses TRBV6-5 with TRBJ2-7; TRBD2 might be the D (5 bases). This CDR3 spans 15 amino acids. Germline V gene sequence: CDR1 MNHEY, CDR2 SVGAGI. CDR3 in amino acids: CVSSYSLGSSYEQYF. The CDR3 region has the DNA TGTGTCAGCAGTTACTCTCTGGGGAGCTCCTACGAGCAGTACTTC.

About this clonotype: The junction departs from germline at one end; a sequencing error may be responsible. The CDR3 bases are TGCGCCAGCAGGGGACTGGCGGGGGAACGCAATGAGCAGTTCTTC. Translating gives CASRGLAGERNEQFF. The V and J genes are TRBV6-5 and TRBJ2-1; D perhaps matches TRBD2 (7 bases). Per germline, CDR1 MNHEY and CDR2 SVGAGI. This CDR3 region has 15 residues.

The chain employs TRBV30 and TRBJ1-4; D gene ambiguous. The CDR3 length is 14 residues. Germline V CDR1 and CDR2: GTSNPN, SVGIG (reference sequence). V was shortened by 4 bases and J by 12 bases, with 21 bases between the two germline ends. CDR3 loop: CAWKRTSPVTQLFF. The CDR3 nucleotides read TGTGCCTGGAAACGAACGTCCCCCGTGACCCAACTGTTTTTT.

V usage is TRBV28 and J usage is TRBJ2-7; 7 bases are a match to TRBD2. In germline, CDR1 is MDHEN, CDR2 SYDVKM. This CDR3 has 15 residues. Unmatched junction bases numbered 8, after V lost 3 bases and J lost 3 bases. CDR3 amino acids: CASSFSAGGSYEQYF. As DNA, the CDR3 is TGTGCCAGCAGTTTCTCGGCCGGCGGGAGCTACGAGCAGTACTTC.

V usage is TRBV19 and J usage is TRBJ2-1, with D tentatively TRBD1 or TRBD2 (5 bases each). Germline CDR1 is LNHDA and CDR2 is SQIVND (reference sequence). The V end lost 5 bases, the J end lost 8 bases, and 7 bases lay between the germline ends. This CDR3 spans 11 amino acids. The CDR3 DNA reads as TGTGCCAGTAGTGGGGACCATGAGCAGTTCTTC. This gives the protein CASSGDHEQFF.

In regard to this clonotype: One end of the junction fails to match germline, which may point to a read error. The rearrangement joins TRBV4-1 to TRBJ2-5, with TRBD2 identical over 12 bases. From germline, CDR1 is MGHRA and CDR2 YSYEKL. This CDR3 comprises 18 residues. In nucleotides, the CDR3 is TGCGCCAGCAGCCAGACTTCGATAGGACTAGCGGGACAAGAGACCCTGTATTTC. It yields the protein CASSQTSIGLAGQETLYF.

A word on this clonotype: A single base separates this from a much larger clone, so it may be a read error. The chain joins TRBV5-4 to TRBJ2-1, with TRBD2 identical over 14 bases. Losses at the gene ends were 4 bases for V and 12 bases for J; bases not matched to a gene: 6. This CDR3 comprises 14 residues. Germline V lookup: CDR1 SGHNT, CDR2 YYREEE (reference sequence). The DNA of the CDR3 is TGTGCCAGCAGCGGGGGACTAGCGGGAGATGGGCAGTTCTTC. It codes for CASSGGLAGDGQFF. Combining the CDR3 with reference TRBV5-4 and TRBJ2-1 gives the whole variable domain ETGVTQSPTHLIKTRGQQVTLRCSSQSGHNTVSWYQQALGQGPQFIFQYYREEENGRGNFPPRFSGLQFPNYSSELNVNALELDDSALYLCASSGGLAGDGQFFGPGTRLTVL.

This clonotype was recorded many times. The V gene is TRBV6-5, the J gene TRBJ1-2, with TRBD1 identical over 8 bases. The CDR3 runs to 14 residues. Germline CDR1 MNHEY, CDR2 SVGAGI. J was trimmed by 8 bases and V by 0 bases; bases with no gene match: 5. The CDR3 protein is CASSYSDRDGGYTF. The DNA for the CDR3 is TGTGCCAGCAGTTACTCGGACAGGGATGGCGGCTACACCTTC.

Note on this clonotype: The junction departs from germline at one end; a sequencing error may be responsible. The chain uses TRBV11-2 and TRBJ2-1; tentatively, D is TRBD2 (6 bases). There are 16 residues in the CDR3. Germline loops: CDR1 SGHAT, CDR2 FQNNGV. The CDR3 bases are TGTGCCAGCAGCTCGCGCCCCAGCGGGTGGATCTATGAGCGGTTTTTC. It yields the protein CASSSRPSGWIYERFF.

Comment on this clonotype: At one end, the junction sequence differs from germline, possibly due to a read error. CDR3 sequence: CATTPSGGSGELLF. As DNA, the CDR3 is TGTGCCACCACGCCTAGCGGAGGGTCGGGGGAGCTGCTTTTT. J is TRBJ2-2 and V is TRBV6-2 or TRBV6-3, with 7 bases aligning to TRBD2. The CDR3 totals 14 residues. From germline, CDR1 is MNHEY and CDR2 SVGEGT.

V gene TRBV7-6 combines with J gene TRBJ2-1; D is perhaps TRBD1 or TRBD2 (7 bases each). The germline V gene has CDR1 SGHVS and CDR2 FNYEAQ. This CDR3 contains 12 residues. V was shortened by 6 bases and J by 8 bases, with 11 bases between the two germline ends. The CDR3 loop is CASRTGRDEQFF. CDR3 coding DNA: TGTGCCAGCAGGACAGGGAGGGATGAGCAGTTCTTC.

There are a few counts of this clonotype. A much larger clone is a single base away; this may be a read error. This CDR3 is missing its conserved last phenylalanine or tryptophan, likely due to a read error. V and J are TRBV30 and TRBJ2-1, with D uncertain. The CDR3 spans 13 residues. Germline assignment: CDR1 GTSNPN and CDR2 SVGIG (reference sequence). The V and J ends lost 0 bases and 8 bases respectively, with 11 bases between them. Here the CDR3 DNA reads TGTGCCTGGAGTGTAACCCACGGGTATGAGCAGTTCTTA. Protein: CAWSVTHGYEQFL.

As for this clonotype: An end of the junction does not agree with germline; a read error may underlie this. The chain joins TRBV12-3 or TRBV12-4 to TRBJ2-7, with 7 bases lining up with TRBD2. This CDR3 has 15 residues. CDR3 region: CSSILSGIVPHEQYF. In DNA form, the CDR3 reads TGTTCCAGCATTTTAAGCGGGATTGTCCCCCACGAGCAGTACTTC.

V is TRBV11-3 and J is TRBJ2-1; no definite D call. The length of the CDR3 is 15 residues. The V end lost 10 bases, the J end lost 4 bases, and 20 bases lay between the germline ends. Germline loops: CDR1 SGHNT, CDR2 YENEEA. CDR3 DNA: TGTGCCAACTGCTTAAATTTAGTAGGATACAATGAGCAGTTCTTC. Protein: CANCLNLVGYNEQFF.

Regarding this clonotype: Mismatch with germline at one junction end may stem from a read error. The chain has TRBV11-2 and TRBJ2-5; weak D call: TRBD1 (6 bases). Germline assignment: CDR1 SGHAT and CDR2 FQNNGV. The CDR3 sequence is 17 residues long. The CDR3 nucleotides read TGTGCCAACAGCATAGTCAGTGGGGGCAGTCTGCAAGAGACCCAGTACTTC. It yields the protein CANSIVSGGSLQETQYF. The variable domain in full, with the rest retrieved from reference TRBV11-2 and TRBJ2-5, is EAGVAQSPRYKIIEKRQSVAFWCNPISGHATLYWYQQILGQGPKLLIQFQNNGVVDDSQLPKDRFSAERLKGVDSTLKIQPAKLEDSAVYLCANSIVSGGSLQETQYFGPGTRLLVL.